The 29 T cell receptor beta chains reported below all come from one sample, sequenced in a study of blood T cell repertoires in COVID-19. Method: immunoSEQ multiplex PCR; TCRdb's copy keeps in-frame clones and lacks some. The sample yields 380,000 or so clones, roughly 80% seen once. The sample comprised peripheral blood. These receptors were obtained from a human donor with acute or convalescent COVID-19. The donor label of this sample is uncertain.

In this sample, this clone turned up once. The chain recombines TRBV5-1 with TRBJ1-4, with a possible D match to TRBD1 (5 bases). The CDR3 spans 16 residues. Trimming shortened V by 2 bases and J by 3 bases, and 14 bases separated the two germline ends. The germline V gene encodes CDR1 SGHRS and CDR2 YFSETQ. The CDR3 loop reads CASSFQGRGANEKLFF. DNA of the CDR3: TGCGCCAGCAGCTTTCAGGGTAGGGGTGCTAATGAAAAACTGTTTTTT.

This sequence joins TRBV29-1 and TRBJ2-7; 7 bases are shared with TRBD2. Germline CDR1 is SQVTM and CDR2 is ANQGSEA. With 3 bases clipped from V and 6 bases from J, the junction kept 11 bases outside the gene matches. The CDR3 is 14 amino acids. The CDR3 spells CSVESAVGGGEQYF. CDR3 coding DNA: TGCAGCGTTGAGTCGGCCGTTGGGGGGGGCGAGCAGTACTTC.

V and J are TRBV19 and TRBJ1-5, with D possibly being TRBD1 (5 bases). Germline CDR1 and CDR2: LNHDA and SQIVND (reference sequence). The CDR3 sequence is 16 residues long. Trimming cost V 6 bases and J 6 bases, with 21 bases left between them. The CDR3 DNA reads as TGTGCCAGTAGGACCACCGGGGGGGTGTTTAGTCAGCCCCAGCATTTT. The encoded protein is CASRTTGGVFSQPQHF.

The count of this clone is one. The rearrangement links TRBV4-2 to TRBJ2-1; no reliable D call. Per the germline V gene, CDR1 is LGHNA and CDR2 is YNFKEQ. The V end was cut by 0 bases, the J end by 5 bases, with 11 bases between. The CDR3 is 15 amino acids. CDR3 coding DNA: TGTGCCAGCAGCCAAGATGGCCTAGGAGACAATGAGCAGTTCTTC. Translated: CASSQDGLGDNEQFF.

This rearrangement joins TRBV11-2 to TRBJ1-2; maybe TRBD1 (5 bases). Germline V gives CDR1 SGHAT, CDR2 FQNNGV. The CDR3 consists of 14 residues. The V end lost 5 bases, the J end lost 8 bases, and 18 bases lay between the germline ends. Here the CDR3 reads CASSPTGGKKGYTF. CDR3 DNA: TGTGCCAGCAGCCCGACGGGGGGGAAGAAAGGCTACACCTTC.

The chain has TRBV30 and TRBJ1-1; D might be TRBD1 (6 bases). Trimming stripped 0 bases from V and 1 base from J, with 9 bases between. Germline V gene data show CDR1 as GTSNPN and CDR2 as SVGIG (reference sequence). This CDR3 contains 14 residues. The CDR3 protein is CAWSVTTGNTEAFF. For the CDR3, the DNA is TGTGCCTGGAGTGTAACGACAGGGAACACTGAAGCTTTCTTT.

The V call is TRBV30, the J call TRBJ2-1; D uncertain. The CDR3 has 15 residues. Trimming removed 3 bases from V and 6 bases from J, with 18 bases in between. The germline gives CDR1 GTSNPN, CDR2 SVGIG (reference sequence). The CDR3: CAWSAERLVANEQFF. The CDR3 bases are TGTGCCTGGAGCGCGGAGCGTCTAGTGGCCAATGAGCAGTTCTTC.

V and J are TRBV19 and TRBJ2-1; the D gene is possibly TRBD2 (6 bases). The CDR3 loop spans 13 amino acids. V dropped 7 bases and J dropped 4 bases, with 11 bases sitting between them. Germline values: CDR1 LNHDA, CDR2 SQIVND (reference sequence). In DNA form, the CDR3 reads TGTGCCAGTAACCGGGGGTGGTACAATGAGCAGTTCTTC. This encodes CASNRGWYNEQFF.

The J gene is TRBJ1-4, the V gene TRBV5-4, with unresolved D. The CDR3 totals 15 residues. Deletions cut 1 base from V and 0 bases from J, with 7 bases between. From germline, CDR1 is SGHNT and CDR2 YYREEE (reference sequence). This CDR3 is CASSLSGATNEKLFF. The CDR3 DNA sequence: TGTGCCAGCAGCTTGAGTGGAGCAACTAATGAAAAACTGTTTTTT.

The chain has TRBV5-1 and TRBJ2-1; the D is unclear. Per the germline V gene, CDR1 is SGHRS and CDR2 is YFSETQ. Trimming removed 1 base from V and 5 bases from J, with 13 bases in between. The CDR3 contains 15 residues. CDR3 protein: CASSLLVGPNNEQFF. The CDR3 coding sequence is TGCGCCAGCAGCTTGCTTGTGGGCCCCAACAATGAGCAGTTCTTC.

CDR3 sequence reads: CASSIRTRGTNPTGELFF. Written as DNA, the CDR3 is TGTGCCAGCAGCATAAGGACCCGAGGGACTAATCCAACCGGGGAGCTGTTTTTT. The chain employs TRBV7-9 and TRBJ2-2; 7 nucleotides agree with TRBD2. Germline lookup yields CDR1 SEHNR and CDR2 FQNEAQ (reference sequence). The trim removed 5 bases at V and 5 bases at J, leaving 17 bases unmatched. The CDR3 extends over 18 amino acids.

The chain recombines TRBV30 with TRBJ1-1; 9 bases align to TRBD1. The CDR3 totals 15 residues. The germline gives CDR1 GTSNPN, CDR2 SVGIG (reference sequence). The V gene end was trimmed by 3 bases and the J gene end by 0 bases; junction bases not matched to a gene: 5. CDR3 sequence reads: CAWRGGTGLNTEAFF. The CDR3 DNA sequence: TGTGCCTGGAGGGGTGGGACAGGGCTGAACACTGAAGCTTTCTTT.

J is TRBJ1-5 and V is TRBV27; maybe TRBD1 (5 bases). Germline V gene data show CDR1 as MNHEY and CDR2 as SMNVEV (reference sequence). The CDR3 spans 15 residues. The V end lost 6 bases, the J end lost 0 bases, and 12 bases lay between the germline ends. CDR3 sequence: CASRLTAYSNQPQHF. In nucleotides, the CDR3 is TGTGCCAGCAGGCTGACAGCTTATAGCAATCAGCCCCAGCATTTT.

On this clone: Other DNA variants within this sample encode the same CDR3. This chain connects TRBV27 to TRBJ2-7; D may be TRBD2 (6 bases). V lost 3 bases, J lost 0 bases, and 6 bases lay in between. The CDR3 sequence is 13 residues long. Germline CDR1 and CDR2: MNHEY and SMNVEV (reference sequence). CDR3 protein: CASSLGGSYEQYF. CDR3 nucleotide sequence: TGTGCCAGCAGTTTGGGGGGCTCCTACGAGCAGTACTTC.

The chain recombines TRBV5-1 with TRBJ2-3; TRBD2 matches at 8 bases. The CDR3 loop spans 17 amino acids. The V segment lost 4 bases and the J segment 2 bases; nucleotides outside the gene matches: 12. In germline, CDR1 is SGHRS, CDR2 YFSETQ. CDR3: CASSLRGLGPTTDTQYF. For the CDR3, the DNA is TGCGCCAGCAGCCTGAGGGGACTAGGTCCCACCACAGATACGCAGTATTTT.

This clone has a handful of counts. This chain joins TRBV19 and TRBJ1-5; tentative D call: TRBD1 (6 bases). Germline-derived CDR1 and CDR2 are LNHDA and SQIVND (reference sequence). The length of the CDR3 is 14 residues. The ends were cut back, 7 bases at V and 1 base at J, with 11 bases in the middle. CDR3 in amino acids: CASMERGSNQPQHF. In DNA form, the CDR3 reads TGTGCCAGTATGGAGAGGGGGAGCAATCAGCCCCAGCATTTT. Combining the CDR3 with reference TRBV19 and TRBJ1-5 gives the whole variable domain DGGITQSPKYLFRKEGQNVTLSCEQNLNHDAMYWYRQDPGQGLRLIYYSQIVNDFQKGDIAEGYSVSREKKESFPLTVTSAQKNPTAFYLCASMERGSNQPQHFGDGTRLSIL.

The rearrangement uses TRBV19 and TRBJ1-3; TRBD1 is a possible D gene (5 bases). V lost 5 bases, J lost 1 base, and 9 bases lay in between. This CDR3 has 14 residues. Germline assignment: CDR1 LNHDA and CDR2 SQIVND (reference sequence). The CDR3, as DNA: TGTGCCAGTAGTCTTACAGGATCTGGAAACACCATATATTTT. Its protein product is CASSLTGSGNTIYF.

Concerning this clone itself: Other DNA sequences in this specimen translate into the identical CDR3. This chain uses TRBV4-2 with TRBJ2-7, with TRBD1 matching over 8 bases. This CDR3 is 16 amino acids long. J was trimmed by 0 bases and V by 5 bases; bases with no gene match: 9. Germline CDR1 and CDR2: LGHNA and YNFKEQ. CDR3 bases: TGTGCCAGCAGCAGCCCAGGGACAGGCAACTCCTACGAGCAGTACTTC. It yields the protein CASSSPGTGNSYEQYF.

The chain combines TRBV2 with TRBJ1-4; 8 bases fit TRBD1. Trimming cost V 7 bases and J 4 bases; bases outside gene matches: 8. CDR1 and CDR2 from the germline V gene are SNHLY and FYNNEI. The CDR3 is 15 residues long. CDR3 protein: CASKPQGARNEKLFF. The CDR3 bases are TGTGCCAGCAAACCTCAGGGGGCTCGTAATGAAAAACTGTTTTTT.

The chain links TRBV5-1 to TRBJ1-4; unclear D gene. Trimming cost V 8 bases and J 1 base, with 15 bases left between them. This CDR3 has 15 residues. Germline-derived CDR1 and CDR2 are SGHRS and YFSETQ. The CDR3 DNA is TGCGCCAGTGGTCCAGGCAGACAAACTAATGAAAAACTGTTTTTT. Residues: CASGPGRQTNEKLFF.

This clone was seen once. The CDR3 loop reads CASSRLASLAETQYF. The DNA for the CDR3 is TGTGCCAGCAGCAGACTAGCGAGTCTCGCAGAGACCCAGTACTTC. The chain joins TRBV9 to TRBJ2-5, with 8 bases identical to TRBD2. With V trimmed by 4 bases and J by 4 bases, 9 bases remained unmatched. Germline V gene lookup returns CDR1 SGDLS and CDR2 YYNGEE. The CDR3 runs to 15 residues.

The chain combines TRBV29-1 with TRBJ2-3, with TRBD2 identical over 7 bases. V trimming: 6 bases; J trimming: 2 bases; junction bases outside the gene matches: 14. This CDR3 contains 16 residues. Germline CDR1 is SQVTM and CDR2 is ANQGSEA. The CDR3 protein is CSVQRYGRTTTDTQYF. The CDR3 DNA reads TGCAGCGTCCAAAGGTACGGGAGGACCACCACAGATACGCAGTATTTT.

CDR3 DNA: TGTGCCAGCAGCAGAGGGACAGACTACGAGCAGTACTTC. As protein: CASSRGTDYEQYF. V is TRBV11-3 and J is TRBJ2-7, with 7 bases that match TRBD1. CDR1 and CDR2 from the germline V gene are SGHNT and YENEEA. The CDR3 is made up of 13 amino acids. Unmatched junction bases numbered 4, after V lost 5 bases and J lost 3 bases. Using reference TRBV11-3 and TRBJ2-7 for the parts outside the CDR3, the full variable domain is EAGVVQSPRYKIIEKKQPVAFWCNPISGHNTLYWYLQNLGQGPELLIRYENEEAVDDSQLPKDRFSAERLKGVDSTLKIQPAELGDSAVYLCASSRGTDYEQYFGPGTRLTVT.

This clone has just one count. Other DNA sequences in this sample translate to the same CDR3. The gene calls are TRBV5-5 and TRBJ2-7; the D gene is possibly TRBD2 (5 bases). The CDR3 totals 12 residues. With 0 bases removed from V and 7 bases from J, the gap between germline ends came to 8 bases. Germline V gives CDR1 SGHKS, CDR2 YYEKEE (reference sequence). CDR3 loop: CASSLGGREQYF. Here the CDR3 DNA reads TGTGCCAGCAGCTTGGGAGGGCGAGAGCAGTACTTC.

The chain combines TRBV5-8 with TRBJ2-3, with 11 bases fitting TRBD1. The CDR3 spans 19 residues. The germline CDR1 and CDR2 sequences are SGHTS and YDEGEE. J was trimmed by 0 bases and V by 4 bases; bases with no gene match: 13. CDR3 nucleotide sequence: TGTGCCAGCAGCGCTCGTAGGACAGGGGGCTTTACAAGCACAGATACGCAGTATTTT. This sequence encodes CASSARRTGGFTSTDTQYF.

This clone has just one count. Other DNA sequences in this sample translate to the same CDR3. The J gene is TRBJ1-1, the V gene TRBV10-2, with 7 bases that match TRBD1. This CDR3 has 13 amino acids. V shed 4 bases and J 1 base; nucleotides not matched to a gene: 0. CDR1 and CDR2 (germline): WSHSY, SAAADI. The CDR3: CASSGQGNTEAFF. The CDR3 coding sequence is TGCGCCAGCAGTGGACAGGGGAACACTGAAGCTTTCTTT.

The chain links TRBV12-3 or TRBV12-4 to TRBJ1-4; D unclear. V gave up 3 bases and J gave up 8 bases, with 4 bases separating them. This CDR3 is 11 amino acids long. CDR3 nucleotide sequence: TGTGCCAGCAGTTTCGGGGAAAAACTGTTTTTT. Translating gives CASSFGEKLFF.

In regard to this clone: The germline gene is not matched at one end of the junction; a read error may be the cause. Distinct nucleotide sequences in the sample also encode this CDR3. The chain links TRBV6-4 to TRBJ2-1, with TRBD2 matching 8 bases. The CDR3 runs 15 residues. Germline values: CDR1 MRHNA, CDR2 SNTAGT. Here the CDR3 DNA reads TGCGCCAGCAGTGAAGCAGCGGGAGAAGGGAATGAGCAGTTCTTC. It is translated as CASSEAAGEGNEQFF.

This CDR3 reads CASSQRPGQGRYNSPLHF. The DNA for the CDR3 is TGTGCCAGCAGCCAGCGGCCGGGACAGGGAAGATATAATTCACCCCTCCACTTT. V usage is TRBV4-2 and J usage is TRBJ1-6; TRBD1 matches 9 bases. This CDR3 is built from 18 residues. V trimming: 3 bases; J trimming: 4 bases; junction bases outside the gene matches: 10. The V gene's germline CDR1 is LGHNA and CDR2 YNFKEQ.